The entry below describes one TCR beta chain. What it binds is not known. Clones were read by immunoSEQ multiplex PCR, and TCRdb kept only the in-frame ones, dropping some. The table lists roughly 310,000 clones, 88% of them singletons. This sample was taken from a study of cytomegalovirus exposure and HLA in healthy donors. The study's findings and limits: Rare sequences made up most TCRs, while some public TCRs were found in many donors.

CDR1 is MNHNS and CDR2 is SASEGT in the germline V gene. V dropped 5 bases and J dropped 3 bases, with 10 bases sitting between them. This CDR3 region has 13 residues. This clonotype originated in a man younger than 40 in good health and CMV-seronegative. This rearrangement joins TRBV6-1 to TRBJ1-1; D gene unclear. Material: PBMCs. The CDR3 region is CASSRKGDTEAFF. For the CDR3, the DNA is TGTGCCAGCAGTCGGAAGGGAGACACTGAAGCTTTCTTT.